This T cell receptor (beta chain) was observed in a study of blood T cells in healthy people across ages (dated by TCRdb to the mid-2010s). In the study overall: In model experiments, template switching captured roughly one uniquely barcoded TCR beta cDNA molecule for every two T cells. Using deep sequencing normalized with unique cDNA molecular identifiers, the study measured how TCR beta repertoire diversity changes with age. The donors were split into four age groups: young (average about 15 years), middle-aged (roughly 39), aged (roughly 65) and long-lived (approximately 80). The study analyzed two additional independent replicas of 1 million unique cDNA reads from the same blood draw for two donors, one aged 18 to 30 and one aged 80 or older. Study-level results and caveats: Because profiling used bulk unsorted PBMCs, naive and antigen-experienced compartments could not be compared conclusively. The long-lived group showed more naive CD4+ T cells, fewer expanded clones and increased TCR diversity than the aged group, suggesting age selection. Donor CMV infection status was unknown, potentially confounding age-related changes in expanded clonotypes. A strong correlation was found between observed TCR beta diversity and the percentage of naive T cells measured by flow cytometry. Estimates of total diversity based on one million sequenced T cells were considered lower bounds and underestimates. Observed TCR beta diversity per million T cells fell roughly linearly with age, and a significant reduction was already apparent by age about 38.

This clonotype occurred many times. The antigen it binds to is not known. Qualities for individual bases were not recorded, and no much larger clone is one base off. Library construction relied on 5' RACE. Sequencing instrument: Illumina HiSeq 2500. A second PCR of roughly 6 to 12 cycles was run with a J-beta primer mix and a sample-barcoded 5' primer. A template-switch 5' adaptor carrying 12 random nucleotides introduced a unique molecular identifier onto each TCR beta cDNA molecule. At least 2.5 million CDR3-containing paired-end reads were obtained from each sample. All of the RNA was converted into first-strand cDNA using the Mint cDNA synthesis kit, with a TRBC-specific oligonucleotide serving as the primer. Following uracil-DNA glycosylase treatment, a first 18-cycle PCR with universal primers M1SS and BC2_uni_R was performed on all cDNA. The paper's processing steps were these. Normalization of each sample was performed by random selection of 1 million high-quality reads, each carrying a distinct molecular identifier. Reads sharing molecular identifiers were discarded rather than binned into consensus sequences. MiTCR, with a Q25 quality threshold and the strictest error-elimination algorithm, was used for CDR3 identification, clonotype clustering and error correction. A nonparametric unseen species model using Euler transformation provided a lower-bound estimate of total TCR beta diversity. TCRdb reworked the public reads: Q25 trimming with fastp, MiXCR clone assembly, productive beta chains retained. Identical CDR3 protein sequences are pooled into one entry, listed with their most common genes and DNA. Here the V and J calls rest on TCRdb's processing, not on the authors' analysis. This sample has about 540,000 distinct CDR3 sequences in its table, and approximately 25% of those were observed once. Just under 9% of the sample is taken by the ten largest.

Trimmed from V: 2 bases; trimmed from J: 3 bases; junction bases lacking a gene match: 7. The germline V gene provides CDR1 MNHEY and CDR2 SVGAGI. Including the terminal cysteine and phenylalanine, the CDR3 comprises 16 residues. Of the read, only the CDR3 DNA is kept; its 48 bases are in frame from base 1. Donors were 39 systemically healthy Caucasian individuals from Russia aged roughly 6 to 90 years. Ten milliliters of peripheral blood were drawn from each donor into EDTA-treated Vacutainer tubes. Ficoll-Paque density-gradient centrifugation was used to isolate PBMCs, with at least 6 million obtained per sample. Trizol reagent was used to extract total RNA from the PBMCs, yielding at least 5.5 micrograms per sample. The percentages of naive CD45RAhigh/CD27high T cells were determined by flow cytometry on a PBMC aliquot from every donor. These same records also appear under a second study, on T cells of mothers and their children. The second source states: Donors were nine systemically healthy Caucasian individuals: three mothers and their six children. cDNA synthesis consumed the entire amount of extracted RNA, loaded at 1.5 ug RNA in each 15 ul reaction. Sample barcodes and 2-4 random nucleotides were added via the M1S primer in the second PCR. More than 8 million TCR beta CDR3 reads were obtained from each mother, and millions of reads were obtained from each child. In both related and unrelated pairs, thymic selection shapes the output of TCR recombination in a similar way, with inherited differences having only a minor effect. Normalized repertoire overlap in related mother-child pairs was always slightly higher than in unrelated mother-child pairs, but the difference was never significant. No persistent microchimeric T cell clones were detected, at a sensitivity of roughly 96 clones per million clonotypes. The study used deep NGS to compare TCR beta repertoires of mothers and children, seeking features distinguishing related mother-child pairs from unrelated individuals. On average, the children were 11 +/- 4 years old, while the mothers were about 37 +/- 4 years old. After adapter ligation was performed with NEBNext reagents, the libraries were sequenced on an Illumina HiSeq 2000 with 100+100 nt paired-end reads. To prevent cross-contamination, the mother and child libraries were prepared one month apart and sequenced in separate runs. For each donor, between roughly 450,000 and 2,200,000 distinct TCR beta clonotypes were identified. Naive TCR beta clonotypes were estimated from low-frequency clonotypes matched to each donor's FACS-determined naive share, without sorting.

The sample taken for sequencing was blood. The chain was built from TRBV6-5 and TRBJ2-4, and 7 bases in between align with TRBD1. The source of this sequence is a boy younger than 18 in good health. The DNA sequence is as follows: TGTGCCAGCAGTTACGACAGGGCTTCGGTCAAAAACATTCAGTACTTC. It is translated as CASSYDRASVKNIQYF.